This T cell receptor (beta chain) was retrieved from a study of CD8+CD57+ T cells in acquired aplastic anemia. Study in general: Sorted CD4+ plus CD8+ cells gave DNA averaging roughly 3.2 ug.

Genomic DNA, serving as template, underwent TCR beta VDJ and CDR3 profiling. MiXCR was run by TCRdb on the reads, yielding one entry per CDR3 protein. This sample yields more than 95,000 distinct CDR3 sequences, of which 40% are seen a single time; about 2.7% belongs to the top ten. All patients picked for sequencing had shown, by flow cytometry, an expansion of CD8+CD57+ cells. The CDR3 covers 14 residues. Trimming cost V 3 bases and J 5 bases, with 10 bases left between them. Germline V gene sequence: CDR1 SEHNR, CDR2 FQNEAQ (reference sequence). The sequenced material came from sorted CD4+, CD8+, or CD8+CD57+ T cells (not recorded which) from PBMCs. The receptor was isolated from a human donor with aplastic anemia. The chain combines TRBV7-9 with TRBJ1-4; no reliable D call. The chain's CDR3 is CASSFEAQNEKLFF. The CDR3 DNA is TGTGCCAGCAGCTTCGAGGCCCAAAATGAAAAACTGTTTTTT.